This T cell receptor beta chain derives from a study of beta chain features in type 1 diabetes. Study overall: All samples combined gave 107,917,701 sorted cells for examination.

Sequencing targeted expressed TCRB transcripts, as all isolated RNA had been reverse transcribed. Assay used: immunoSEQ multiplex PCR; TCRdb lists only in-frame clones, some missing. The profile shows a few hundred thousand clones, about 11% of them singletons. Only a few counts were recorded for this clone. What it binds is unknown. Whole-study findings and limits: Moderate yet significant TCRB CDR3 shortening was seen in Type 1 diabetes patients in all four CD4+ subsets.

The CDR3 extends over 17 amino acids. Germline CDR1 LGHNT, CDR2 FRNRAP. With 0 bases clipped from V and 4 bases from J, the junction kept 9 bases outside the gene matches. This chain links TRBV12-5 with TRBJ2-1; TRBD2 matches at 7 bases. This sequence originates from a man aged 30 to 39 with type 1 diabetes. The material sequenced was naive CD4+ T cells from blood. The CDR3 here is CASGLVRGLAVYNEQFF. The CDR3 DNA follows: TGTGCTAGTGGTTTGGTACGCGGGCTAGCGGTATACAATGAGCAGTTCTTC.